These 27 T cell receptor beta chains came from one sample sequenced in a study of blood T cell repertoires in COVID-19. Using immunoSEQ multiplex PCR, the repertoire was profiled, and TCRdb retains in-frame clones only, with some absent. The sample contains roughly 160,000 clones, 70% to 90% of which appear only once. Sequencing was performed on peripheral blood. Receptors were obtained from a man aged 40-50 years with acute or convalescent COVID-19.

The chain joins TRBV27 to TRBJ1-6; no clear D gene. The CDR3 totals 16 residues. V shed 5 bases and J shed 0 bases, with 11 bases lying between them. Per the germline V gene, CDR1 is MNHEY and CDR2 is SMNVEV (reference sequence). The CDR3 protein is CASSPGLRSYNSPLHF. The CDR3 region has the DNA TGTGCCAGCAGTCCTGGGCTACGCTCCTATAATTCACCCCTCCACTTT.

The rearrangement uses TRBV28 and TRBJ2-7; the D gene is possibly TRBD1 (5 bases). Deletions cut 2 bases from V and 3 bases from J, with 5 bases between. Germline CDR1 MDHEN, CDR2 SYDVKM. CDR3 size: 12 residues. The CDR3 loop reads CASSLQGYEQYF. The CDR3, as DNA: TGTGCCAGCAGTTTACAGGGCTACGAGCAGTACTTC.

The chain is built from TRBV5-1 and TRBJ1-1; D unresolved. CDR1 and CDR2 from the germline V gene are SGHRS and YFSETQ. This CDR3 is 13 amino acids long. Trimming shortened V by 6 bases and J by 1 base, and 10 bases separated the two germline ends. CDR3 nucleotide sequence: TGCGCCAGCAAGCAGGAAGGGAACACTGAAGCTTTCTTT. This encodes CASKQEGNTEAFF.

CDR3 protein: CASSLQGKTGELFF. In DNA form, the CDR3 reads TGTGCCAGCAGCTTGCAGGGGAAAACCGGGGAGCTGTTTTTT. The V and J genes are TRBV7-9 and TRBJ2-2; possible D gene TRBD1, 6 bases. V lost 3 bases, J lost 5 bases, and 10 bases lay in between. Germline loops: CDR1 SEHNR, CDR2 FQNEAQ (reference sequence). The CDR3 totals 14 residues.

The J gene is TRBJ2-5, the V gene TRBV6-1, with a weak D call TRBD1 (6 bases). This CDR3 comprises 19 residues. Per germline, CDR1 MNHNS and CDR2 SASEGT. Trimming removed 3 bases at V and 7 bases at J, with 30 bases between. The chain's CDR3 is CASSDLPNRAIKRTPTQYF. The DNA for the CDR3 is TGTGCCAGCAGTGACCTCCCTAACAGGGCTATCAAGAGAACGCCGACCCAGTACTTC.

The genes are TRBV21-1 and TRBJ2-7; TRBD1, the table's D call, was not compared with the DNA. TRBV21-1 counts as a pseudogene. CDR3 size: 12 residues. CDR3 in amino acids: CASSRQDYEQYF. CDR3 DNA: TGTGCCAGCAGCAGACAAGACTACGAGCAGTACTTC.

This clone appeared once. The CDR3 sequence is CASSPSDRDRFF. DNA for the CDR3: TGTGCCAGCTCACCGAGCGACCGGGACAGATTCTTC. This rearrangement joins TRBV18 to TRBJ2-1, with 7 bases aligning to TRBD1. V was clipped by 3 bases and J by 16 bases; unmatched bases: 9. Germline V gene sequence: CDR1 KGHSH, CDR2 LQKENI. CDR3 length: 12 amino acids.

The chain recombines TRBV5-1 with TRBJ2-1; 11 nucleotides agree with TRBD2. The CDR3 runs 16 residues. Germline lookup yields CDR1 SGHRS and CDR2 YFSETQ. J lost 6 bases, V lost 4 bases, and 9 bases had no gene match. The CDR3 DNA is TGCGCCAGCAGCCCGGCGGGACTAGCGGAAGTCAATGAGCAGTTCTTC. This translates into CASSPAGLAEVNEQFF.

V usage is TRBV11-2 and J usage is TRBJ2-7, with TRBD2 as a possible D gene (5 bases). Trimming cost V 9 bases and J 3 bases, with 15 bases left between them. Germline V CDR1 and CDR2: SGHAT, FQNNGV. The CDR3 is 13 residues long. Here the CDR3 reads CASSPADYYEQYF. CDR3 nucleotides: TGTGCCAGTAGTCCCGCAGACTACTACGAGCAGTACTTC.

This chain links TRBV4-3 with TRBJ2-6; TRBD2 matches 14 bases. The length of the CDR3 is 18 residues. Trimming at V came to 1 base and at J to 3 bases, leaving 2 bases not matched to a gene. The germline CDR1 and CDR2 sequences are LGHNA and YSLEER. The CDR3 DNA follows: TGCGCCAGCAGCCAAGGACTAGCGGGGGGGCTTGGGGCCAACGTCCTGACTTTC. Protein: CASSQGLAGGLGANVLTF.

The chain combines TRBV2 with TRBJ1-4; D is undetermined. V was pared by 4 bases and J by 1 base, with 4 bases between. The CDR3 is made up of 13 amino acids. The germline V gene encodes CDR1 SNHLY and CDR2 FYNNEI. CDR3 region: CASSVRTNEKLFF. The CDR3, as DNA: TGTGCCAGCAGTGTTAGAACTAATGAAAAACTGTTTTTT.

This chain connects TRBV19 to TRBJ1-5, with D tentatively TRBD1 (5 bases). V was cut by 0 bases and J by 7 bases, with 13 bases left in between. CDR3 length: 15 amino acids. Germline V lookup: CDR1 LNHDA, CDR2 SQIVND (reference sequence). The CDR3 coding sequence is TGTGCCAGTAGTATAGATAGGCAGGGCGGACAGCCCCAGCATTTT. This translates into CASSIDRQGGQPQHF.

As for this clone: Given the absence of the conserved phenylalanine or tryptophan at the CDR3 end, a read error is likely. This chain joins TRBV6-5 and TRBJ1-1; TRBD1 agrees at 10 bases. The V and J ends lost 6 bases and 2 bases, in that order; junction bases with no gene match: 6. The length of the CDR3 is 15 residues. CDR1 and CDR2 (germline): MNHEY, SVGAGI. CDR3 coding DNA: TGTGCCAGCAGCGGGACAGGGGAGGGAAACACTGAAGCTTTCCTT. Translating gives CASSGTGEGNTEAFL.

This clone was observed a handful of times. This sequence joins TRBV7-2 and TRBJ2-5; TRBD2 matches at 9 bases. Germline V gives CDR1 SGHTA, CDR2 FQGNSA. The CDR3 runs to 17 residues. Trimming cost V 2 bases and J 5 bases; bases outside gene matches: 12. This chain's CDR3 is CASSLSTGGGARETQYF. The CDR3 DNA is TGTGCCAGCAGCTTAAGTACCGGCGGGGGGGCCAGGGAGACCCAGTACTTC.

The J gene is TRBJ2-5, the V gene TRBV4-1, with 10 bases that match TRBD2. The germline V gene has CDR1 MGHRA and CDR2 YSYEKL. J gave up 2 bases and V 2 bases, and 17 bases lay outside the gene matches. The CDR3 is 20 residues long. Written as DNA, the CDR3 is TGCGCCAGCAGCCAAAGCTCCGTAATCAGCGGGGGGGGCTATCAAGAGACCCAGTACTTC. This gives the protein CASSQSSVISGGGYQETQYF.

The chain combines TRBV5-1 with TRBJ1-1, with D possibly matching TRBD1 (6 bases). Trimming pared 2 bases from V and 0 bases from J, leaving 11 bases between. Germline loops: CDR1 SGHRS, CDR2 YFSETQ. CDR3 size: 15 residues. The CDR3 loop is CASSLQDSMNTEAFF. In nucleotides, the CDR3 is TGCGCCAGCAGCTTACAGGACAGCATGAACACTGAAGCTTTCTTT.

CDR3 region: CASRPDWTLGAGELFF. DNA of the CDR3: TGTGCCAGCAGACCGGACTGGACCCTTGGGGCCGGGGAGCTGTTTTTT. The chain employs TRBV7-9 and TRBJ2-2; D is possibly TRBD2 (5 bases). The CDR3 totals 16 residues. The V gene's germline CDR1 is SEHNR and CDR2 FQNEAQ (reference sequence). The ends were cut back, 6 bases at V and 6 bases at J, with 20 bases in the middle.

The chain has TRBV4-3 and TRBJ1-1, with D perhaps TRBD1 (5 bases). The length of the CDR3 is 16 residues. V was pared by 1 base and J by 4 bases, with 16 bases between. Germline V gene lookup returns CDR1 LGHNA and CDR2 YSLEER. The CDR3 nucleotides read TGCGCCAGCAGCCAAGCGAGCGCAGGGAGGGGCACTGAAGCTTTCTTT. It translates to CASSQASAGRGTEAFF.

The rearrangement links TRBV12-5 to TRBJ1-5; D is ambiguous. Germline CDR1 and CDR2: LGHNT and FRNRAP. The CDR3 loop spans 16 amino acids. V dropped 0 bases and J dropped 2 bases, with 11 bases sitting between them. CDR3 DNA sequence: TGTGCTAGTGGTTTGGTCCCGGGTATGGGCAATCAGCCCCAGCATTTT. Translation: CASGLVPGMGNQPQHF.

The rearrangement links TRBV6-5 to TRBJ2-3; 10 bases line up with TRBD2. CDR1 is MNHEY, CDR2 SVGAGI, per germline. The CDR3 sequence is 15 residues long. The trim removed 7 bases at V and 2 bases at J, leaving 6 bases unmatched. CDR3 DNA: TGTGCCAGCACCATAGCGGGGGGAGTCACAGATACGCAGTATTTT. Its translation: CASTIAGGVTDTQYF.

The chain employs TRBV11-1 and TRBJ2-2; D not certain. The CDR3 runs 15 residues. CDR1 SGHAT and CDR2 FQDESV come from the germline V gene (reference sequence). V shed 1 base and J shed 5 bases, with 11 bases lying between them. The CDR3 coding sequence is TGTGCCAGCAGCTTAGGGGCCCTGAAGACCGGGGAGCTGTTTTTT. It translates to CASSLGALKTGELFF.

The CDR3 DNA sequence: TGTGCCAGCAGCCAAGACGGAGGGATGGTCAATGAGCAGTTCTTC. This translates into CASSQDGGMVNEQFF. The chain combines TRBV3-1 (or the pseudogene TRBV3-2) with TRBJ2-1; TRBD2 might be the D (6 bases). The CDR3 is made up of 15 amino acids. Germline lookup yields CDR1 LGHDT and CDR2 YNNKEL (reference sequence). Trimming cost V 0 bases and J 6 bases, with 12 bases left between them.

The chain recombines TRBV6-5 with TRBJ1-1; TRBD1 might be the D (5 bases). Trimming pared 7 bases from V and 5 bases from J, leaving 14 bases between. Germline CDR1 is MNHEY and CDR2 is SVGAGI. CDR3 length: 13 amino acids. The DNA of the CDR3 is TGTGCCAGCACCTGGGACGGGAGGACTGAAGCTTTCTTT. Encoded protein: CASTWDGRTEAFF.

The CDR3, as DNA: TGTGCCAGCAGCTTAGGACAGGTTCTTGAGCCCCAGCATTTT. Translating gives CASSLGQVLEPQHF. The V call is TRBV7-8, the J call TRBJ1-5, with a possible D match to TRBD1 (6 bases). Per germline, CDR1 SGHVS and CDR2 FQNEAQ. This CDR3 contains 14 residues. V lost 1 base and J lost 8, with 12 bases in between.

J is TRBJ1-3 and V is TRBV5-1, with unresolved D. V lost 2 bases and J 3 bases, leaving 9 bases between the germline ends. CDR1 is SGHRS, CDR2 YFSETQ, per germline. The CDR3 has 14 residues. CDR3 nucleotides: TGCGCCAGCAGCTTTCAGGAGGGTGGAAACACCATATATTTT. Amino acid sequence: CASSFQEGGNTIYF.

The gene calls are TRBV7-6 and TRBJ2-3; 8 nucleotides agree with TRBD1. The V gene end was trimmed by 1 base and the J gene end by 3 bases; junction bases not matched to a gene: 15. Germline assignment: CDR1 SGHVS and CDR2 FNYEAQ. The CDR3 has 19 residues. The CDR3 bases are TGTGCCAGCAGCTTAGATGTCCCCACTGACAGGGGCAGGACAGATACGCAGTATTTT. It translates to CASSLDVPTDRGRTDTQYF.

The rearrangement links TRBV10-3 to TRBJ1-4; tentatively, D is TRBD1 (5 bases). The germline CDR1 and CDR2 sequences are ENHRY and SYGVKD. The V and J ends lost 10 bases and 8 bases respectively, with 14 bases between them. This CDR3 is 12 amino acids long. CDR3 region: CATGMMKEKLFF. Here the CDR3 DNA reads TGTGCCACAGGGATGATGAAGGAAAAACTGTTTTTT.